Each of the 17 T cell receptor beta chains below was sequenced from the same sample in a study of T cells in Graves' hyperthyroidism and ophthalmopathy. The TCR beta CDR3 regions underwent amplification using RNA transcripts as the source. First-round RT-PCR with HTBI primers amplified the TCR CDR3 region. TCRdb re-called the multiplex PCR reads through MiXCR, storing one row per CDR3 protein. There are some 460,000 distinct CDR3 sequences in the sample; around 14% occur only once, and 7.7% lies in the top ten. The sequencing sample was made of blood. These receptors were collected from a woman aged 18-29 years with Graves' hyperthyroidism.

Ten or more counts support this clonotype. This chain joins TRBV7-8 and TRBJ1-4, with 7 bases lining up with TRBD1. Germline lookup yields CDR1 SGHVS and CDR2 FQNEAQ. V was clipped by 1 base and J by 5 bases; unmatched bases: 7. This CDR3 has 16 amino acids. The CDR3 DNA reads TGTGCCAGCAGCTTAGGAAGTGGGACAGTCAATGAAAAACTGTTTTTT. This gives the protein CASSLGSGTVNEKLFF.

The chain couples TRBV7-9 to TRBJ2-5; D uncertain. CDR1 SEHNR and CDR2 FQNEAQ come from the germline V gene (reference sequence). The CDR3 covers 11 residues. With 8 bases removed from V and 2 bases from J, the gap between germline ends came to 6 bases. CDR3 amino acids: CASAFQETQYF. The CDR3 DNA sequence: TGTGCCAGCGCCTTTCAAGAGACCCAGTACTTC.

A remark on this clonotype: This may be a read error, as it is one base from a much larger clone. Without the conserved terminal phenylalanine or tryptophan, this CDR3 likely stems from a read error. The chain couples TRBV30 to TRBJ1-1; 7 positions agree with TRBD1. After removal of 3 bases from V and 3 bases from J, the junction contained 4 bases not matched to a gene. This CDR3 is built from 13 residues. Germline CDR1 GTSNPN, CDR2 SVGIG (reference sequence). For the CDR3, the DNA is TGTGCCTGGAGCGGACAGGTGGACACTGAAGCTTTCCTT. As protein: CAWSGQVDTEAFL.

This sequence joins TRBV24-1 and TRBJ2-1, with D perhaps matching TRBD2 (6 bases). Trimming cost V 12 bases and J 6 bases, with 14 bases left between them. The CDR3 runs to 12 residues. The germline gives CDR1 KGHDR, CDR2 SFDVKD. The CDR3 DNA follows: TGTGCCGTCGGATACGGGGGCAATGAGCAGTTCTTC. Translating it yields CAVGYGGNEQFF.

The V gene is TRBV15, the J gene TRBJ2-1; TRBD1 is a possible D gene (6 bases). V lost 4 bases to trimming and J lost 1 base, with 26 bases between them. Germline assignment: CDR1 LNHNV and CDR2 YYDKDF (reference sequence). The CDR3 contains 20 residues. The CDR3 here is CATSTEGRLGPRGSYNEQFF. CDR3 nucleotides: TGTGCCACCAGCACCGAGGGGCGGCTCGGACCTAGGGGGTCCTACAATGAGCAGTTCTTC.

This clonotype was seen a few times. The CDR3 spells CASSPASRANQPQHF. CDR3 DNA: TGTGCCAGTAGTCCAGCCTCGCGAGCGAATCAGCCCCAGCATTTT. V gene TRBV19 combines with J gene TRBJ1-5; no clear D gene. V was clipped by 5 bases and J by 4 bases, with 15 bases between them. The CDR3 consists of 15 residues. The germline V gene has CDR1 LNHDA and CDR2 SQIVND (reference sequence).

This clonotype was picked up many times. The chain has TRBV7-8 and TRBJ2-5; TRBD2 matches 11 bases. The CDR3 loop spans 19 amino acids. Per the germline V gene, CDR1 is SGHVS and CDR2 is FQNEAQ. With 2 bases clipped from V and 9 bases from J, the junction kept 20 bases outside the gene matches. The CDR3 is CASSLRASGLAVPKRAQYF. The CDR3 nucleotides are TGTGCCAGCAGCTTACGGGCTTCGGGACTAGCGGTCCCCAAGAGGGCCCAGTACTTC.

This clonotype appeared many times. The V call is TRBV12-3 or TRBV12-4, the J call TRBJ1-2; the match to TRBD1 covers 7 bases. The ends lost 5 bases at V and 4 bases at J; junction bases unmatched: 13. The CDR3 loop spans 16 amino acids. CDR3 sequence reads: CASSPGTASGLYGYTF. The CDR3 DNA reads as TGTGCCAGCAGTCCGGGGACAGCTTCTGGTCTCTATGGCTACACCTTC.

The table lists this clonotype with a few counts. This chain links TRBV10-3 with TRBJ2-5; 11 bases fit TRBD1. This CDR3 region has 13 residues. V lost 6 bases and J lost 5; bases outside the gene matches: 2. The germline V gene has CDR1 ENHRY and CDR2 SYGVKD. CDR3 nucleotides: TGTGCCATCAGGGGACAGGGGGTTGAGACCCAGTACTTC. Translating it yields CAIRGQGVETQYF.

The chain uses TRBV6-2 or TRBV6-3 and TRBJ2-1; a weak D match, TRBD2 (7 bases). Germline loops: CDR1 MNHEY, CDR2 SVGEGT. The CDR3 sequence is 13 residues long. With 10 bases removed from V and 3 bases from J, the gap between germline ends came to 13 bases. CDR3 loop: CAIRGANYNEQFF. For the CDR3, the DNA is TGTGCCATACGGGGGGCTAACTACAATGAGCAGTTCTTC.

This clonotype was seen ten or more times. The V gene is TRBV6-1, the J gene TRBJ1-5; maybe TRBD1 (5 bases). The V end lost 1 base, the J end lost 4 bases, and 11 bases lay between the germline ends. The germline V gene encodes CDR1 MNHNS and CDR2 SASEGT. This CDR3 is 15 amino acids long. CDR3 region: CASSEVGAANQPQHF. The CDR3 DNA reads TGTGCCAGCAGTGAAGTTGGGGCGGCTAATCAGCCCCAGCATTTT.

Worth noting for this clonotype: At one of its ends the junction is not consistent with the germline gene, which may arise from a read error. This sequence joins TRBV6-6 and TRBJ1-5; D is unclear. The germline V gene has CDR1 MNHNY and CDR2 SVGAGI (reference sequence). This CDR3 is 15 amino acids long. CDR3 in amino acids: CASRDSSWSSQPQHF. CDR3 sequence (DNA): TGTGCCAGCAGAGACTCGAGTTGGAGCAGTCAGCCCCAGCATTTT.

This clonotype came up a few times. The V gene is TRBV20-1, the J gene TRBJ2-1; D is perhaps TRBD2 (8 bases). The germline V and J ends were trimmed by 4 bases and 7 bases, with 32 bases remaining between them. This CDR3 spans 19 amino acids. The germline gives CDR1 DFQATT, CDR2 SNEGSKA (reference sequence). CDR3 protein: CSATAPGQHGTRGSNEQFF. CDR3 nucleotide sequence: TGCAGTGCTACCGCCCCGGGACAGCATGGGACTAGGGGCTCGAATGAGCAGTTCTTC.

This clonotype was observed a handful of times. Here the CDR3 DNA reads TGTGCCACTAAACTAAGCGGGCTCTACAATGAGCAGTTCTTC. This sequence encodes CATKLSGLYNEQFF. V is TRBV10-3 and J is TRBJ2-1; D possibly corresponds to TRBD2 (6 bases). CDR3 length: 14 amino acids. V was trimmed by 10 bases and J by 3 bases, leaving 16 bases between them. Looked up from germline, CDR1 is ENHRY and CDR2 is SYGVKD.

In this sample, this clonotype turned up many times. CDR3 amino acids: CSATGGEEKLFF. CDR3 sequence (DNA): TGCAGTGCGACAGGGGGTGAGGAAAAACTGTTTTTT. The V call is TRBV20-1, the J call TRBJ1-4; 9 bases fit TRBD1. The CDR3 runs to 12 residues. Germline lookup yields CDR1 DFQATT and CDR2 SNEGSKA (reference sequence). The trim removed 6 bases at V and 8 bases at J, leaving 4 bases unmatched.

This clonotype was recorded many times. The V and J genes are TRBV12-3 or TRBV12-4 and TRBJ2-5; 9 bases map to TRBD2. The CDR3 sequence is 17 residues long. J gave up 6 bases and V 5 bases, and 16 bases lay outside the gene matches. The CDR3, as DNA: TGTGCCAGCAGTCCGCCGGATTGGCGGGAGGGTAGAAAGACCCAGTACTTC. Its translation: CASSPPDWREGRKTQYF.

At least ten counts were recorded for this clonotype. The V and J genes are TRBV28 and TRBJ1-5; TRBD1 matches 9 bases. Germline V gene data show CDR1 as MDHEN and CDR2 as SYDVKM. V shed 6 bases, J shed 9 bases, and the junction held 12 bases outside the gene matches. The CDR3 spans 15 residues. The CDR3 region is CASRDPGQGSGPQHF. CDR3 nucleotide sequence: TGTGCCAGCAGAGATCCGGGACAGGGATCCGGGCCCCAGCATTTT.